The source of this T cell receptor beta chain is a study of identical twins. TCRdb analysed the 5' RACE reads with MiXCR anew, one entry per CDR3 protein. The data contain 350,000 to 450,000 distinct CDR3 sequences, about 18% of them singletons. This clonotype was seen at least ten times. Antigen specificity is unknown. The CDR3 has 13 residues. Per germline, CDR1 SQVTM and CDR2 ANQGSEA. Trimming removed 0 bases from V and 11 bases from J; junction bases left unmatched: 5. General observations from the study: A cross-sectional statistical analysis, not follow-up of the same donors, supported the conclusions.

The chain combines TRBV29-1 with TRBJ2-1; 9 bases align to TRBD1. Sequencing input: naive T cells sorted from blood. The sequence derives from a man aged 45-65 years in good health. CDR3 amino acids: CSVEEGQGLKQFF. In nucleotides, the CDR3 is TGCAGCGTTGAAGAAGGACAGGGGCTTAAGCAGTTCTTC.